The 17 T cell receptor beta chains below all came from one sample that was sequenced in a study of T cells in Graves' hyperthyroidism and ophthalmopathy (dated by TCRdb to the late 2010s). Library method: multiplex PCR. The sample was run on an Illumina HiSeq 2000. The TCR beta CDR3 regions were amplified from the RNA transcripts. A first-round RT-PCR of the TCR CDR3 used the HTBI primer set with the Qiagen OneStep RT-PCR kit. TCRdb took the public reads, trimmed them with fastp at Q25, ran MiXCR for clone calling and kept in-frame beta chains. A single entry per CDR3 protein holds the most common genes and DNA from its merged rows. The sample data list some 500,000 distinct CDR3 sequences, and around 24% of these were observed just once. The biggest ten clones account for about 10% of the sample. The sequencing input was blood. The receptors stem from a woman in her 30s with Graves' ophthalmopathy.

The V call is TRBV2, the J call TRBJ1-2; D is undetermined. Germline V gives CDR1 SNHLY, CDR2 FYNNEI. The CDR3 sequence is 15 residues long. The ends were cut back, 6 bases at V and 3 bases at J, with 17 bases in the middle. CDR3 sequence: CASRLRPTTDYGYTF. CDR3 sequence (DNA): TGTGCCAGCAGGTTGAGACCCACCACTGACTATGGCTACACCTTC.

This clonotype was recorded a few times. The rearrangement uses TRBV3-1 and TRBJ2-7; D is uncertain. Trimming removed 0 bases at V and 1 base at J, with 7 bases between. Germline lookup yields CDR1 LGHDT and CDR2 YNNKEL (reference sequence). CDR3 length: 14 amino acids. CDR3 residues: CASSQDQKSYEQYF. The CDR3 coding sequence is TGTGCCAGCAGCCAAGATCAGAAATCCTACGAGCAGTACTTC.

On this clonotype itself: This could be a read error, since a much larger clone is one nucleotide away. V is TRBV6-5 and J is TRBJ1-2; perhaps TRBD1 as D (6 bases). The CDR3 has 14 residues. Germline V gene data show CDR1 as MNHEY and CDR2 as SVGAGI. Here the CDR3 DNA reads TGTGCCAGCAGTTACTCGGGGCAGGGGTATGGCGACACCTTC. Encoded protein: CASSYSGQGYGDTF.

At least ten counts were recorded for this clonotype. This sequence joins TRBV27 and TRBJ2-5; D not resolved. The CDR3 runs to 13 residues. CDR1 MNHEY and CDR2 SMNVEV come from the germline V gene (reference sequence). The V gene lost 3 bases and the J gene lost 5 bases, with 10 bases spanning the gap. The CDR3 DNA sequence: TGTGCCAGCAGTTTTCTTACAACGGAGACCCAGTACTTC. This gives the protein CASSFLTTETQYF.

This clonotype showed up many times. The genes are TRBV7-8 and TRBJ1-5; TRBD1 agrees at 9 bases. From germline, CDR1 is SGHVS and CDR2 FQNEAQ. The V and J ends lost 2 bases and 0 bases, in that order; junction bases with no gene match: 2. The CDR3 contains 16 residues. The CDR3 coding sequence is TGTGCCAGCAGCTTATGGGACAGGGATAGCAATCAGCCCCAGCATTTT. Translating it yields CASSLWDRDSNQPQHF.

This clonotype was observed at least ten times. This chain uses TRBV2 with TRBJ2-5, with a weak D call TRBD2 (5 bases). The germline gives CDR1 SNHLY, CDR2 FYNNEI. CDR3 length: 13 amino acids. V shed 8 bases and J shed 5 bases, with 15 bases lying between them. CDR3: CASCGSSGETQYF. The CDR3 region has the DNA TGTGCCAGCTGCGGTTCGTCGGGGGAGACCCAGTACTTC.

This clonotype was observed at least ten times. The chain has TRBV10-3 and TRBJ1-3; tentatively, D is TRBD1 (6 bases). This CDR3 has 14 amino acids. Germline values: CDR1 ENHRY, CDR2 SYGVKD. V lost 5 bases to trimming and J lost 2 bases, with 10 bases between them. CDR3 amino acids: CAISPTGPGNTIYF. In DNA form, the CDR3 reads TGTGCCATCAGTCCGACAGGCCCTGGAAACACCATATATTTT.

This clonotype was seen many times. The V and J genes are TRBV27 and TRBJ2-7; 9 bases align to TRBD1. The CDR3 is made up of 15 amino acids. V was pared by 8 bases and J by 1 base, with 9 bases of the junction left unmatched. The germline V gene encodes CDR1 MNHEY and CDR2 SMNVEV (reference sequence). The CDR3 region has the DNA TGTGCCAGCTGGACGCCCGGGACAGGGTCCTACGAGCAGTACTTC. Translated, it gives CASWTPGTGSYEQYF.

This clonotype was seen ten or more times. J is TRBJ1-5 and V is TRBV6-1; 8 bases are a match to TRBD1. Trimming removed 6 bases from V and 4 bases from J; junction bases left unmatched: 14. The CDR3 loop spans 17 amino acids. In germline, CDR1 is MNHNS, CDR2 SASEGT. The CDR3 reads CASSPQGANRDNQPQHF. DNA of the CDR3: TGTGCCAGCAGCCCCCAGGGGGCCAACAGGGATAATCAGCCCCAGCATTTT.

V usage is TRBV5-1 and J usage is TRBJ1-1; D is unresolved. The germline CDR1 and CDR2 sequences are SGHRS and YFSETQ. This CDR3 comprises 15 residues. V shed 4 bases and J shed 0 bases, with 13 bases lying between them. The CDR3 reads CASSLNRGVNTEAFF. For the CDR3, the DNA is TGCGCCAGCAGCCTCAATCGAGGCGTGAACACTGAAGCTTTCTTT.

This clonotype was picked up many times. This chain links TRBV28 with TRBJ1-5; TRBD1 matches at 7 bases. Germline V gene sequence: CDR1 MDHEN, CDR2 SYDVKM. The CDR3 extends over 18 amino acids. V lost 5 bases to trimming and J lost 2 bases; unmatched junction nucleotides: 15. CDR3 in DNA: TGTGCCAGCAGTACCTCCTCGGACAGGAGCTTGGGCAATCAGCCCCAGCATTTT. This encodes CASSTSSDRSLGNQPQHF.

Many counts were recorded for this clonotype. The CDR3 bases are TGTGCCAGCAGTGAATCACCCCGGACAGCCTTCTACGAGCAGTACTTC. It is translated as CASSESPRTAFYEQYF. V gene TRBV6-1 combines with J gene TRBJ2-7; a weak D match, TRBD1 (6 bases). The V end was cut by 2 bases, the J end by 3 bases, with 17 bases between. This CDR3 is built from 16 residues. CDR1 is MNHNS and CDR2 is SASEGT in the germline V gene.

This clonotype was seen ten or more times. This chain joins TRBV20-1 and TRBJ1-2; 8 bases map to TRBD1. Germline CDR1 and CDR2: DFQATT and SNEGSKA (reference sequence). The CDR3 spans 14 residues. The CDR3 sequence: CLTFPEGQDYGYTF. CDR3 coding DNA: TGCCTTACCTTCCCGGAGGGACAGGATTATGGCTACACCTTC.

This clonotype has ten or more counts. The CDR3, as DNA: TGTGCCAGCAGTTTGGACACCGTATCCATGAACACCGGGGAGCTGTTTTTT. Translating gives CASSLDTVSMNTGELFF. The chain combines TRBV28 with TRBJ2-2, with D perhaps TRBD1 (5 bases). The CDR3 contains 17 residues. Germline V gene lookup returns CDR1 MDHEN and CDR2 SYDVKM. Trimming pared 3 bases from V and 1 base from J, leaving 15 bases between.

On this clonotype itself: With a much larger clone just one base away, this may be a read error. The DNA of the CDR3 is TGTGCCAGCATCGTAGCCCCGGGACAGGCCTTTGATGGCTACACCTTC. Protein sequence: CASIVAPGQAFDGYTF. The chain uses TRBV9 and TRBJ1-2; 8 bases fit TRBD1. The CDR3 loop spans 16 amino acids. Looked up from germline, CDR1 is SGDLS and CDR2 is YYNGEE.

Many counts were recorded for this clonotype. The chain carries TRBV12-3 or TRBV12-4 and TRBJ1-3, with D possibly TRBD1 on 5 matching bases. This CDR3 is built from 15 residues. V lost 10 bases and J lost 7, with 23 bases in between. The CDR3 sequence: CATTTQGEISNTIYF. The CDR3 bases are TGTGCCACCACCACCCAGGGTGAAATAAGCAACACCATATATTTT.

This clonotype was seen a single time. The CDR3 sequence is CSVEQGATGELFF. DNA for the CDR3: TGCAGCGTGGAGCAGGGAGCCACCGGGGAGCTGTTTTTT. The chain links TRBV29-1 to TRBJ2-2; D tentatively fits TRBD1 or TRBD2 (5 bases each). The CDR3 spans 13 residues. The germline V and J ends were trimmed by 6 bases and 4 bases, with 12 bases remaining between them. In germline, CDR1 is SQVTM, CDR2 ANQGSEA.